One sample yielded the 9 T cell receptor beta chains listed below, sequenced in a study of cytomegalovirus exposure and HLA in healthy donors. PCR involved 60 Vbeta and 13 Jbeta primers. Using immunoSEQ multiplex PCR, the repertoire was profiled, and TCRdb retains in-frame clones only, with some absent. Among 100,000 to 150,000 clones listed, 70% to 80% were seen once. The sequenced material came from PBMCs. Every receptor here comes from a woman in her fifties or sixties in good health and CMV-seronegative.

Worth noting for this clone: An end of the junction does not agree with germline; a read error may underlie this. This chain uses TRBV19 with TRBJ1-2, with D perhaps matching TRBD1 (5 bases). The CDR3 is 13 residues long. Germline values: CDR1 LNHDA, CDR2 SQIVND (reference sequence). The CDR3 spells CASTRGGTYGYPF. As DNA, the CDR3 is TGTGCCAGTACACGGGGAGGGACCTATGGCTACCCCTTC.

This chain joins TRBV7-9 and TRBJ1-1; the match to TRBD1 covers 7 bases. This CDR3 is 15 amino acids long. The germline V gene has CDR1 SEHNR and CDR2 FQNEAQ (reference sequence). Trimming at V came to 3 bases and at J to 1 base, leaving 5 bases not matched to a gene. In DNA, the CDR3 is TGTGCCAGCAGCTTCAAGGGACAGACGAACACTGAAGCTTTCTTT. This codes for CASSFKGQTNTEAFF.

V is TRBV7-2 and J is TRBJ2-1; the D gene is possibly TRBD2 (6 bases). This CDR3 spans 15 amino acids. Per germline, CDR1 SGHTA and CDR2 FQGNSA. The germline V and J ends were trimmed by 1 base and 2 bases, with 9 bases remaining between them. CDR3 region: CASSLGLVTYNEQFF. CDR3 in DNA: TGTGCCAGCAGCTTAGGACTAGTTACCTACAATGAGCAGTTCTTC.

The chain joins TRBV27 to TRBJ1-5; TRBD1 matches 9 bases. This CDR3 spans 17 amino acids. J gave up 2 bases and V 0 bases, and 5 bases lay outside the gene matches. Germline CDR1 is MNHEY and CDR2 is SMNVEV (reference sequence). CDR3 DNA sequence: TGTGCCAGCAGTTTATCCTTGGACAGGGGAGGCAATCAGCCCCAGCATTTT. Protein product: CASSLSLDRGGNQPQHF.

This chain uses TRBV7-2 with TRBJ2-7; TRBD1 agrees at 7 bases. The CDR3 is 14 amino acids. CDR1 and CDR2 from the germline V gene are SGHTA and FQGNSA. Unmatched junction bases numbered 7, after V lost 4 bases and J lost 4 bases. In nucleotides, the CDR3 is TGTGCCAGCAGCTCCCCGGACAGGAGGTACGAGCAGTACTTC. Amino acids: CASSSPDRRYEQYF.

The chain couples TRBV2 to TRBJ2-7; 7 bases line up with TRBD1. Trimming at V came to 2 bases and at J to 5 bases, leaving 9 bases not matched to a gene. The CDR3 loop spans 15 amino acids. Per the germline V gene, CDR1 is SNHLY and CDR2 is FYNNEI. In DNA, the CDR3 is TGTGCCAGCAGTGAATCGACAGGGTTGAGCAACGAGCAGTACTTC. Translating gives CASSESTGLSNEQYF.

This clone occurred a few times. V is TRBV19 and J is TRBJ2-1; TRBD2 aligns across 9 bases. V dropped 7 bases and J dropped 5; count of bases not matched to a gene: 9. CDR3 size: 15 residues. From germline, CDR1 is LNHDA and CDR2 SQIVND (reference sequence). CDR3 bases: TGTGCCAGTACCGTACTAGCGGGCCTAAACAATGAGCAGTTCTTC. Encoded protein: CASTVLAGLNNEQFF. The full variable domain, rest sourced from reference TRBV19 and TRBJ2-1, is DGGITQSPKYLFRKEGQNVTLSCEQNLNHDAMYWYRQDPGQGLRLIYYSQIVNDFQKGDIAEGYSVSREKKESFPLTVTSAQKNPTAFYLCASTVLAGLNNEQFFGPGTRLTVL.

This clone was recorded a few times. The chain employs TRBV29-1 and TRBJ1-1; no clear D gene. The CDR3 runs to 12 residues. The V end lost 3 bases, the J end lost 4 bases, and 9 bases lay between the germline ends. Germline V gives CDR1 SQVTM, CDR2 ANQGSEA. The CDR3 spells CSVDRGGTEAFF. The CDR3 DNA is TGCAGCGTTGATCGAGGAGGCACTGAAGCTTTCTTT.

This clone was detected a few times. The chain combines TRBV30 with TRBJ2-7, with no clear D. The CDR3 extends over 11 amino acids. The V gene's germline CDR1 is GTSNPN and CDR2 SVGIG (reference sequence). V lost 3 bases to trimming and J lost 4 bases, with 7 bases between them. The CDR3 region is CAWRTFYEQYF. The DNA of the CDR3 is TGTGCCTGGAGGACTTTTTACGAGCAGTACTTC.